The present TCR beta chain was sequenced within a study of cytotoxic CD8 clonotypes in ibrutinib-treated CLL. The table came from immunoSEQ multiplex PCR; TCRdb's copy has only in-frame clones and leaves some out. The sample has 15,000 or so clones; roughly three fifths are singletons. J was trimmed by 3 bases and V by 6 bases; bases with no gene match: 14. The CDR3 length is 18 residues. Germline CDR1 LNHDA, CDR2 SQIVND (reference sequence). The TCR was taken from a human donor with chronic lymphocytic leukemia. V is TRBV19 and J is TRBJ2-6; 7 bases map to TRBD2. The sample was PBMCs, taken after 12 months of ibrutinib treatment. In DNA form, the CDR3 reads TGTGCCAGTAGGGGATGGGAGGGAACACTCTATGGGGCCAACGTCCTGACTTTC. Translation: CASRGWEGTLYGANVLTF.